The 6 T cell receptor beta chains below come from one sample, sequenced in a study of T cell clones after liver transplantation. TCRdb's copy holds only in-frame clones and misses some; the assay was immunoSEQ multiplex PCR. The repertoire holds about 120,000 clones, with around nine tenths as singletons. The input for sequencing was CD4+ T cells from blood, taken 12 months after liver transplant. The receptor source for this set is a human patient who received a liver transplant. Part of the T cell pool may stem from the graft donor.

This clone was detected once. This chain links TRBV5-1 with TRBJ2-5, with 11 bases that match TRBD2. The V segment lost 2 bases and the J segment 0 bases; nucleotides outside the gene matches: 6. The CDR3 sequence is 17 residues long. Looked up from germline, CDR1 is SGHRS and CDR2 is YFSETQ. CDR3 nucleotide sequence: TGCGCCAGCAGCTTACCCCGACTAGCGGGGTACCAAGAGACCCAGTACTTC. Residues: CASSLPRLAGYQETQYF.

The chain has TRBV18 and TRBJ2-5, with 7 nucleotides matching TRBD1. J gave up 5 bases and V 1 base, and 10 bases lay outside the gene matches. Germline values: CDR1 KGHSH, CDR2 LQKENI. The CDR3 sequence is 16 residues long. CDR3 amino acids: CASSPLGTGTAETQYF. CDR3 nucleotide sequence: TGTGCCAGCTCACCACTCGGTACCGGGACAGCCGAGACCCAGTACTTC.

This sequence joins TRBV28 and TRBJ2-1; 8 nucleotides match TRBD2. The ends lost 6 bases at V and 2 bases at J; junction bases unmatched: 6. CDR1 MDHEN and CDR2 SYDVKM come from the germline V gene. This CDR3 region has 15 residues. In nucleotides, the CDR3 is TGTGCCAGCAGGACTACTAGCGGCCCCTACAATGAGCAGTTCTTC. Translation: CASRTTSGPYNEQFF. Looking up the rest from reference TRBV28 and TRBJ2-1 gives the full variable domain: DVKVTQSSRYLVKRTGEKVFLECVQDMDHENMFWYRQDPGLGLRLIYFSYDVKMKEKGDIPEGYSVSREKKERFSLILESASTNQTSMYLCASRTTSGPYNEQFFGPGTRLTVL.

The V gene is TRBV27, the J gene TRBJ2-3; 7 bases are a match to TRBD2. The CDR3 consists of 16 residues. Germline values: CDR1 MNHEY, CDR2 SMNVEV (reference sequence). J lost 1 base, V lost 5 bases, and 9 bases had no gene match. In DNA form, the CDR3 reads TGTGCCAGCAGTCCAGAGCGGGGACGGGGCACAGATACGCAGTATTTT. It yields the protein CASSPERGRGTDTQYF.

This chain joins TRBV6-4 and TRBJ2-5; 10 bases map to TRBD1. CDR3 length equals 20 residues. Trimming removed 5 bases from V and 3 bases from J; junction bases left unmatched: 21. Germline V gives CDR1 MRHNA, CDR2 SNTAGT. The CDR3 loop reads CASSPRDRGPVARDEETQYF. For the CDR3, the DNA is TGTGCCAGCAGTCCCCGGGACAGGGGACCAGTAGCGCGCGACGAAGAGACCCAGTACTTC.

The rearrangement joins TRBV2 to TRBJ2-2, with D hard to call. CDR3 length: 15 residues. Germline V gene lookup returns CDR1 SNHLY and CDR2 FYNNEI. V shed 5 bases and J shed 7 bases, with 17 bases lying between them. CDR3 sequence: CASSSFLPDLGELFF. CDR3 nucleotide sequence: TGTGCCAGCAGTTCTTTTTTACCAGACCTCGGGGAGCTGTTTTTT.